This entry lists 25 T cell receptor beta chains sequenced from one sample in a study of blood T cells in healthy people across ages (dated by TCRdb to between 2014 and 2017). The method was 5' RACE. The sample was run on an Illumina HiSeq 2500. A second PCR of about 6 to 12 cycles was run with a J-beta primer mix and a sample-barcoded 5' primer. The public reads were reanalyzed by TCRdb: fastp trimming at Q25, MiXCR alignment, in-frame beta chains only. Under each unique CDR3 protein, matching rows form one entry showing the most common genes and DNA. This sample gives 800,000 or so distinct CDR3 sequences in total; approximately 59% of them show up just once. The top ten hold around 30% of the sample. The sequenced sample consisted of blood. All receptors derive from a man under 40 in good health.

The J gene is TRBJ2-7, the V gene TRBV20-1, with 11 bases fitting TRBD2. The CDR3 is 16 amino acids. Trimming took 5 bases from V and 0 from J; bases not matched to a gene: 9. The germline CDR1 and CDR2 sequences are DFQATT and SNEGSKA (reference sequence). This CDR3 reads CSALRRLAGSSYEQYF. The CDR3, as DNA: TGCAGTGCTCTCCGTCGACTAGCGGGGAGCTCCTACGAGCAGTACTTC.

This chain joins TRBV15 and TRBJ2-7; possible D gene TRBD1, 5 bases. Trimming took 3 bases from V and 2 from J, leaving 14 bases between them. The germline gives CDR1 LNHNV, CDR2 YYDKDF (reference sequence). The length of the CDR3 is 15 residues. The CDR3, as DNA: TGTGCCACCAGCAGGGGTACAGGACATCCCTACGAGCAGTACTTC. Protein product: CATSRGTGHPYEQYF.

The J gene is TRBJ2-1, the V gene TRBV20-1, with D tentatively TRBD2 (6 bases). CDR3 length: 14 amino acids. V dropped 0 bases and J dropped 10 bases, with 16 bases sitting between them. Germline CDR1 reads DFQATT; CDR2 reads SNEGSKA (reference sequence). The CDR3 reads CSARDGKLAGEQFF. The CDR3 DNA is TGCAGTGCTAGAGATGGAAAGCTTGCGGGGGAGCAGTTCTTC.

This chain joins TRBV7-3 and TRBJ2-1, with unresolved D. Trimming took off 6 bases at V and 2 bases at J, with 14 bases between the two ends. CDR1 SGHTA and CDR2 FQGTGA come from the germline V gene. The CDR3 totals 15 residues. Here the CDR3 reads CASSVYRATYNEQFF. CDR3 bases: TGTGCCAGCAGTGTGTATAGGGCCACCTACAATGAGCAGTTCTTC.

The V gene is TRBV7-3, the J gene TRBJ2-6; 8 bases map to TRBD2. V lost 5 bases and J lost 0; bases outside the gene matches: 9. Germline V gene sequence: CDR1 SGHTA, CDR2 FQGTGA. The CDR3 consists of 18 residues. The CDR3 here is CASSERGGPNSGANVLTF. The CDR3 DNA reads TGTGCCAGCAGCGAGCGCGGGGGGCCTAACTCTGGGGCCAACGTCCTGACTTTC.

The chain couples TRBV6-5 to TRBJ2-6; unclear D gene. Germline CDR1 reads MNHEY; CDR2 reads SVGAGI. This CDR3 comprises 13 residues. V shed 8 bases and J shed 2 bases, with 7 bases lying between them. CDR3 sequence reads: CASYRTGANVLTF. In DNA, the CDR3 is TGTGCCAGCTATCGTACTGGGGCCAACGTCCTGACTTTC.

The J gene is TRBJ2-7, the V gene TRBV3-1; 12 nucleotides agree with TRBD2. Trimming removed 2 bases from V and 4 bases from J; junction bases left unmatched: 3. CDR1 is LGHDT and CDR2 is YNNKEL in the germline V gene (reference sequence). The CDR3 totals 15 residues. CDR3 sequence (DNA): TGTGCCAGCAGCCAAATAGGACTAGCGGGGTACGAGCAGTACTTC. Its protein product is CASSQIGLAGYEQYF.

This chain links TRBV4-1 with TRBJ2-5; TRBD1 matches 7 bases. The junction had 8 bases not matched to a gene; V was cut back by 0 bases and J by 1 base. This CDR3 comprises 17 residues. Germline lookup yields CDR1 MGHRA and CDR2 YSYEKL. The CDR3 here is CASSQDGLRDSQETQYF. CDR3 DNA sequence: TGCGCCAGCAGCCAAGACGGCCTCCGGGACAGCCAAGAGACCCAGTACTTC.

J is TRBJ2-5 and V is TRBV12-3 or TRBV12-4, with D maybe TRBD2 (7 bases). The end of the DNA aligns better with TRBJ2-7, so the J call may be wrong. This CDR3 spans 16 amino acids. The CDR3 region is CASSSPGGRGHYEQYF. In DNA, the CDR3 is TGTGCCAGCAGTTCCCCGGGGGGAAGGGGACACTACGAGCAGTACTTC.

This clonotype has just a few counts. The rearrangement uses TRBV25-1 and TRBJ1-2; D not certain. V dropped 1 base and J dropped 10 bases, with 13 bases sitting between them. This CDR3 spans 13 amino acids. Per the germline V gene, CDR1 is MGHDK and CDR2 is SYGVNS. CDR3 loop: CASSEFETGSYTF. The CDR3 nucleotides read TGTGCCAGCAGTGAATTCGAGACGGGATCCTACACCTTC.

The chain combines TRBV24-1 with TRBJ1-5; D is uncertain. V gave up 3 bases and J gave up 12 bases, with 5 bases separating them. Germline V lookup: CDR1 KGHDR, CDR2 SFDVKD. The CDR3 consists of 10 residues. The CDR3 loop reads CATSDLGQHF. CDR3 sequence (DNA): TGTGCCACCAGTGATCTAGGCCAGCATTTT.

Comment on this clonotype: Mismatch with germline at one junction end may stem from a read error. The gene calls are TRBV9 and TRBJ2-1, with 9 bases identical to TRBD1. There are 15 residues in the CDR3. Looked up from germline, CDR1 is SGDLS and CDR2 is YYNGEE. The CDR3 DNA reads TGTGTCAGCAGTACACAGGGGGCAGCGGGCGGTGAGCAGTTCTTC. The encoded protein is CVSSTQGAAGGEQFF. The variable domain in full, completed from reference TRBV9 and TRBJ2-1, reads DSGVTQTPKHLITATGQRVTLRCSPRSGDLSVYWYQQSLDQGLQFLIQYYNGEERAKGNILERFSAQQFPDLHSELNLSSLELGDSALYFCVSSTQGAAGGEQFFGPGTRLTVL.

This clonotype was seen a few times. The chain has TRBV13 and TRBJ2-7; the match to TRBD1 covers 7 bases. V shed 5 bases and J 3 bases; nucleotides not matched to a gene: 10. The CDR3 runs to 15 residues. Germline lookup yields CDR1 PRHDT and CDR2 FYEKMQ (reference sequence). The CDR3 coding sequence is TGTGCCAGCAGCGAAAACAGGGGAATAGGCTACGAGCAGTACTTC. Encoded protein: CASSENRGIGYEQYF.

This chain joins TRBV5-1 and TRBJ2-5, with 7 bases that match TRBD1. V dropped 4 bases and J dropped 8; count of bases not matched to a gene: 17. The CDR3 length is 16 residues. Germline CDR1 reads SGHRS; CDR2 reads YFSETQ. CDR3 sequence reads: CASSHTQGLGETTQYF. CDR3 DNA: TGCGCCAGCAGCCATACACAGGGGCTCGGTGAGACTACCCAGTACTTC. Combining the CDR3 with reference TRBV5-1 and TRBJ2-5 gives the whole variable domain KAGVTQTPRYLIKTRGQQVTLSCSPISGHRSVSWYQQTPGQGLQFLFEYFSETQRNKGNFPGRFSGRQFSNSRSEMNVSTLELGDSALYLCASSHTQGLGETTQYFGPGTRLLVL.

This clonotype was counted between two and nine times. V is TRBV4-3 and J is TRBJ2-1, with 9 bases aligning to TRBD2. Trimming removed 0 bases from V and 2 bases from J; junction bases left unmatched: 11. The CDR3 consists of 19 residues. Per germline, CDR1 LGHNA and CDR2 YSLEER. The CDR3 sequence: CASSQDVTEAGGPYNEQFF. CDR3 sequence (DNA): TGCGCCAGCAGCCAAGACGTCACTGAAGCGGGGGGCCCCTACAATGAGCAGTTCTTC.

This clonotype was seen a handful of times. This chain uses TRBV4-2 with TRBJ2-5; 8 nucleotides agree with TRBD1. Germline values: CDR1 LGHNA, CDR2 YNFKEQ. The junction had 9 bases not matched to a gene; V was cut back by 3 bases and J by 0 bases. This CDR3 contains 17 residues. The CDR3 region is CASSHGGTGEYQETQYF. CDR3 in DNA: TGTGCCAGCAGCCACGGAGGGACAGGCGAGTACCAAGAGACCCAGTACTTC.

This clonotype was recorded only once. The chain links TRBV6-1 to TRBJ1-1, with 10 nucleotides matching TRBD1. CDR3 length: 16 residues. The germline gives CDR1 MNHNS, CDR2 SASEGT. The V and J ends lost 11 bases and 3 bases, in that order; junction bases with no gene match: 15. The CDR3 sequence is CAFGGNGQGGYTEAFF. The CDR3, as DNA: TGTGCCTTCGGGGGTAATGGACAGGGGGGTTACACTGAAGCTTTCTTT.

This clonotype was detected once. The chain has TRBV27 and TRBJ1-2; a possible D gene is TRBD1 (6 bases). The CDR3 consists of 15 residues. Germline assignment: CDR1 MNHEY and CDR2 SMNVEV (reference sequence). Trimming pared 0 bases from V and 6 bases from J, leaving 14 bases between. Written as DNA, the CDR3 is TGTGCCAGCAGTTTATCGCCCAGGGGAAGTAATGGCTACACCTTC. Its protein is CASSLSPRGSNGYTF.

The gene calls are TRBV4-2 and TRBJ2-3; D not certain. V was pared by 0 bases and J by 0 bases, with 7 bases between. CDR3 size: 15 residues. CDR1 LGHNA and CDR2 YNFKEQ come from the germline V gene. The CDR3 DNA sequence: TGTGCCAGCAGCCAAGATAAGAGGAGCACAGATACGCAGTATTTT. Translation gives CASSQDKRSTDTQYF.

This clonotype was detected only a few times. This chain joins TRBV29-1 and TRBJ2-6, with 7 nucleotides matching TRBD1. This CDR3 has 15 residues. CDR1 and CDR2 from the germline V gene are SQVTM and ANQGSEA. With V trimmed by 5 bases and J by 0 bases, 4 bases remained unmatched. The CDR3 reads CSVMQGDSGANVLTF. CDR3 nucleotide sequence: TGCAGCGTTATGCAGGGGGACTCTGGGGCCAACGTCCTGACTTTC.

V usage is TRBV5-1 and J usage is TRBJ2-3; no definite D call. V lost 4 bases and J 4 bases, leaving 16 bases between the germline ends. The CDR3 sequence is 15 residues long. From germline, CDR1 is SGHRS and CDR2 YFSETQ. CDR3 sequence reads: CASSNGPWLADTQYF. Here the CDR3 DNA reads TGCGCCAGCAGCAACGGGCCCTGGCTGGCAGATACGCAGTATTTT.

This clonotype showed up just a few times. The CDR3 sequence is CASSLWGSEAFF. The CDR3 bases are TGTGCCAGCAGTTTATGGGGGTCTGAAGCTTTCTTT. This chain connects TRBV27 to TRBJ1-1; D may be TRBD1 (5 bases). Deletions cut 1 base from V and 6 bases from J, with 6 bases between. CDR1 MNHEY and CDR2 SMNVEV come from the germline V gene (reference sequence). The CDR3 is 12 amino acids.

This clonotype appeared a single time. This sequence joins TRBV28 and TRBJ2-5, with TRBD1 matching 10 bases. Unmatched junction bases numbered 5, after V lost 1 base and J lost 3 bases. The germline V gene has CDR1 MDHEN and CDR2 SYDVKM. This CDR3 contains 16 residues. In DNA form, the CDR3 reads TGTGCCAGCAGTTTATCGACAGGGGGCGGTGAAGAGACCCAGTACTTC. Translation gives CASSLSTGGGEETQYF.

V is TRBV6-5 and J is TRBJ2-7, with D perhaps TRBD1 or TRBD2 (5 bases each). The V and J ends lost 6 bases and 5 bases respectively, with 14 bases between them. The CDR3 extends over 13 amino acids. Germline V lookup: CDR1 MNHEY, CDR2 SVGAGI. As DNA, the CDR3 is TGTGCCAGCAGCCGCCTAGGGACGGACGAGCAGTACTTC. The encoded protein is CASSRLGTDEQYF.

J is TRBJ2-5 and V is TRBV4-3, with no clear D. V dropped 4 bases and J dropped 11 bases, with 20 bases sitting between them. Per the germline V gene, CDR1 is LGHNA and CDR2 is YSLEER. The CDR3 runs to 14 residues. The CDR3 DNA follows: TGCGCCAGCAGCCGGATTTTTGGGCGCCATGAGCAGTACTTC. It is translated as CASSRIFGRHEQYF.